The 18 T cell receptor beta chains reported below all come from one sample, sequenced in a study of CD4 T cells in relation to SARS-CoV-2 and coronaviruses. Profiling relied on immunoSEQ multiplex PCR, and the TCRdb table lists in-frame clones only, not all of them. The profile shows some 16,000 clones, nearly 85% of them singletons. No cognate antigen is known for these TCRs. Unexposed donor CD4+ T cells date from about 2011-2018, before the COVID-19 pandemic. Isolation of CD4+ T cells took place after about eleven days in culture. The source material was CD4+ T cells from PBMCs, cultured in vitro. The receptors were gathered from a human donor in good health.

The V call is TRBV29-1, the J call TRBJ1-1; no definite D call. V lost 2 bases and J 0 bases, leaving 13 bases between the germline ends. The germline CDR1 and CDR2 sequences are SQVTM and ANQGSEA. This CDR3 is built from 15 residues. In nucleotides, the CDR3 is TGCAGCGTTGAATATGTGGCAGAGATGAACACTGAAGCTTTCTTT. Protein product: CSVEYVAEMNTEAFF. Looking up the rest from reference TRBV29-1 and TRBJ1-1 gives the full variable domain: SAVISQKPSRDICQRGTSLTIQCQVDSQVTMMFWYRQQPGQSLTLIATANQGSEATYESGFVIDKFPISRPNLTFSTLTVSNMSPEDSSIYLCSVEYVAEMNTEAFFGQGTRLTVV.

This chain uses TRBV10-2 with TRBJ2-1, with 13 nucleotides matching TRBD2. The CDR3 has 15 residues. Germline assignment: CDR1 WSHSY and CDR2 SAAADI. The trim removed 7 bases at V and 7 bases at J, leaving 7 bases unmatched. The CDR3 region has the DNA TGCGCCAGCAACCTACTAGCGGGAGGGTGGAATGAGCAGTTCTTC. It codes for CASNLLAGGWNEQFF.

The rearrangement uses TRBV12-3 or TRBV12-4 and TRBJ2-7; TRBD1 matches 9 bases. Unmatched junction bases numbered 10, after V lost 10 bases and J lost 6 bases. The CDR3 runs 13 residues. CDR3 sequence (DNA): TGTGCCACCTCGGTGGGACAGGGTTTCGAGCAGTACTTC. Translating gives CATSVGQGFEQYF.

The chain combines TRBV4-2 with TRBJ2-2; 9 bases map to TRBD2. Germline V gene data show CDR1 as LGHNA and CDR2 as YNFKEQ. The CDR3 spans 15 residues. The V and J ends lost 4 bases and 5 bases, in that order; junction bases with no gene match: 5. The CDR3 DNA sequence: TGTGCCAGCAGCCTTAGCGGGAGTTTTACCGGGGAGCTGTTTTTT. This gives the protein CASSLSGSFTGELFF.

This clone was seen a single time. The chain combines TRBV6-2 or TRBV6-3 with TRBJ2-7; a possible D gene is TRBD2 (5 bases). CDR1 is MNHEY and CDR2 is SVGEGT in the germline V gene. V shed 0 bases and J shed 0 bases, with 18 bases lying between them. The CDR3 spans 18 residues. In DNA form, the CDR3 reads TGTGCCAGCAGTTACTCTATTGGCGGGCAGGTGATCTCCTACGAGCAGTACTTC. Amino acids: CASSYSIGGQVISYEQYF.

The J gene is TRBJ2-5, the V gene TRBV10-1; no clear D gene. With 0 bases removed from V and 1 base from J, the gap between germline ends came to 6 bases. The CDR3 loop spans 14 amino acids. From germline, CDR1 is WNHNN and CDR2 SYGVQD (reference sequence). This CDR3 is CASSESAAQETQYF. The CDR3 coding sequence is TGCGCCAGCAGTGAGTCGGCGGCCCAAGAGACCCAGTACTTC.

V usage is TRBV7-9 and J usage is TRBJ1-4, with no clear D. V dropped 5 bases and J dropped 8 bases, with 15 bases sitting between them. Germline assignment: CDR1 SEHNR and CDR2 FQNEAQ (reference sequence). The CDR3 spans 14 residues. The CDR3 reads CASSLTTLGEKLFF. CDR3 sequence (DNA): TGTGCCAGCAGCCTAACTACACTAGGGGAAAAACTGTTTTTT.

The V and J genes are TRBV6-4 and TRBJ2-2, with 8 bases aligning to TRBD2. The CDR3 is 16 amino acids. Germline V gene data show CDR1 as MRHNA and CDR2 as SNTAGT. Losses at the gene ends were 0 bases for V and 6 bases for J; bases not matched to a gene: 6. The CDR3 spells CASSDSPSGLAGELFF. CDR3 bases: TGTGCCAGCAGTGACTCTCCTAGCGGGTTAGCCGGGGAGCTGTTTTTT.

In nucleotides, the CDR3 is TGTGCCAGCAGCCAAGAGGGGACAGAGGCCTATGGCTACACCTTC. This translates into CASSQEGTEAYGYTF. The rearrangement joins TRBV3-1 (or the pseudogene TRBV3-2) to TRBJ1-2; TRBD1 matches at 7 bases. Germline loops: CDR1 LGHDT, CDR2 YNNKEL (reference sequence). With 0 bases clipped from V and 4 bases from J, the junction kept 5 bases outside the gene matches. This CDR3 has 15 amino acids.

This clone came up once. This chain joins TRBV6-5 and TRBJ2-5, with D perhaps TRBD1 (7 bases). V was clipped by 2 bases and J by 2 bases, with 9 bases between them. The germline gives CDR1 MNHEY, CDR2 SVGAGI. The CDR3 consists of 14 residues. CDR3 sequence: CASSYPGGQETQYF. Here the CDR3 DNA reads TGTGCCAGCAGTTACCCAGGGGGGCAAGAGACCCAGTACTTC.

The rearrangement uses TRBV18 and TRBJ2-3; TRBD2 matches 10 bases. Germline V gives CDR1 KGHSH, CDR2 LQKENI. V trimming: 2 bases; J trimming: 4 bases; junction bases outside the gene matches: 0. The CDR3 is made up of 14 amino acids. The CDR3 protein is CASSPGTSADTQYF. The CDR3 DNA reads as TGTGCCAGCTCACCAGGGACTAGCGCAGATACGCAGTATTTT.

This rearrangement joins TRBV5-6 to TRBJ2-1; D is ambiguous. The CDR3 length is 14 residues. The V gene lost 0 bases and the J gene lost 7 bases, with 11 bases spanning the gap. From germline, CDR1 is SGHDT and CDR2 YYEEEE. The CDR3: CASSLDGINNEQFF. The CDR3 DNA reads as TGTGCCAGCAGCTTGGATGGGATCAATAATGAGCAGTTCTTC.

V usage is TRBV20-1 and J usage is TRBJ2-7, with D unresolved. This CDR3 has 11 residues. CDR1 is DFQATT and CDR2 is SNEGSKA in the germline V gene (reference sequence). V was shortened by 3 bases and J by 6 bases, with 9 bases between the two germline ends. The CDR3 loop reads CSASSGREQYF. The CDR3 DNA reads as TGCAGTGCTAGTTCCGGGCGCGAGCAGTACTTC.

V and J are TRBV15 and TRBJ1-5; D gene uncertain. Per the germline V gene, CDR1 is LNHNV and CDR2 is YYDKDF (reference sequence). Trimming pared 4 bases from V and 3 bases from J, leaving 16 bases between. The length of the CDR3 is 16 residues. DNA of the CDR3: TGTGCCACCAGCATCCCCACGTCCGGAATCAATCAGCCCCAGCATTTT. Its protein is CATSIPTSGINQPQHF.

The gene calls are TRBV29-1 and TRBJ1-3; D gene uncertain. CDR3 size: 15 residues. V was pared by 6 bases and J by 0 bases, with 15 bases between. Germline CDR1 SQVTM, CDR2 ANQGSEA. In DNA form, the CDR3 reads TGCAGCGTCGCCTCTTACAGAAGCTCTGGAAACACCATATATTTT. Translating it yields CSVASYRSSGNTIYF.

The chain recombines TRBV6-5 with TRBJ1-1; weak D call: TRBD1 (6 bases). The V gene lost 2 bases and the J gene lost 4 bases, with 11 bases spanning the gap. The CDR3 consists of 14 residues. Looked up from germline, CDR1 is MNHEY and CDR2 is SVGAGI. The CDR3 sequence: CASSYEGRGTEAFF. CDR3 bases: TGTGCCAGCAGTTACGAGGGCAGGGGCACTGAAGCTTTCTTT.

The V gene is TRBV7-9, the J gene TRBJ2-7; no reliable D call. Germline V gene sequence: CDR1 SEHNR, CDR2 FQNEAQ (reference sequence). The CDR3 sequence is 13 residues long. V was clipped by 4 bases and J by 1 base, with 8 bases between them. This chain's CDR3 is CASSSARSYEQYF. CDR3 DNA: TGTGCCAGCAGCTCGGCCAGATCCTACGAGCAGTACTTC.

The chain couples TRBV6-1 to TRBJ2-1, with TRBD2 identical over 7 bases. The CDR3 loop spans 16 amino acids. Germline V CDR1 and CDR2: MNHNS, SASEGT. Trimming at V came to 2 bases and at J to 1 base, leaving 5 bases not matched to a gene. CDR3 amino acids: CASSEMTGGSYNEQFF. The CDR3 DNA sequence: TGTGCCAGCAGTGAAATGACGGGGGGATCCTACAATGAGCAGTTCTTC.